This is a list of T cell receptor beta chains from one sample in a study of monozygotic twins with inflammatory bowel disease. TCRdb reprocessed the 5' RACE reads, keeping one entry per CDR3 protein, no DNA. The sample totals more than 110,000 distinct CDR3 sequences. The sample comprised blood. Receptor source: a human donor with ulcerative colitis or Crohn's disease, or a healthy co-twin of an affected twin (not recorded which). The CDR3 runs from the conserved cysteine through the conserved F or W. Fields, in order: J gene, V gene, CDR3 protein.

J gene: TRBJ1-2; V gene: TRBV12-3/TRBV12-4; CDR3 protein: CASSLGVFDSNFYGYTF
J gene: TRBJ2-7; V gene: TRBV20-1; CDR3 protein: CSAIWTSVNEQYF
J gene: TRBJ1-1; V gene: TRBV29-1; CDR3 protein: CSAGGARNTEAFF
J gene: TRBJ2-3; V gene: TRBV6-5; CDR3 protein: CASSYSRAGGSTDTQYF
J gene: TRBJ2-1; V gene: TRBV29-1; CDR3 protein: CSVGAGISINEQFF
J gene: TRBJ2-6; V gene: TRBV3-1; CDR3 protein: CASSPSHSGANVLTF
J gene: TRBJ2-1; V gene: TRBV3-1; CDR3 protein: CASSQGLFPSSYNEQFF
J gene: TRBJ2-1; V gene: TRBV10-2; CDR3 protein: CASSESVSYNEQFF
J gene: TRBJ2-3; V gene: TRBV7-9; CDR3 protein: CASSLEPGGSSADTQYF
J gene: TRBJ2-1; V gene: TRBV5-1; CDR3 protein: CASSLMTSGTYNEQFF
J gene: TRBJ2-5; V gene: TRBV7-8; CDR3 protein: CASSNIAGTGGAETQYF
J gene: TRBJ1-1; V gene: TRBV20-1; CDR3 protein: CSARTPSGTMNTEAFF
J gene: TRBJ1-1; V gene: TRBV5-1; CDR3 protein: CASSLWGLEGINTEAFF
J gene: TRBJ1-2; V gene: TRBV12-3/TRBV12-4; CDR3 protein: CASTPRTGRLGYTF
J gene: TRBJ1-1; V gene: TRBV4-1; CDR3 protein: CASSQGAGTEAFF
J gene: TRBJ1-1; V gene: TRBV4-3; CDR3 protein: CASSPLIGTEAFF
J gene: TRBJ2-3; V gene: TRBV7-6; CDR3 protein: CASSSPRVSADTQYF
J gene: TRBJ2-7; V gene: TRBV3-1; CDR3 protein: CASSRAAGGPGEQYF
J gene: TRBJ2-5; V gene: TRBV28; CDR3 protein: CASSSRTRGLGETQYF
J gene: TRBJ2-2; V gene: TRBV30; CDR3 protein: CAWSPTGTGNTGELFF
J gene: TRBJ2-2; V gene: TRBV24-1; CDR3 protein: CATSDLRDRNSGPGELFF
J gene: TRBJ2-6; V gene: TRBV2; CDR3 protein: CASSEVAAAGANVLTF
J gene: TRBJ2-1; V gene: TRBV5-1; CDR3 protein: CASSLVSSGGAYNEQFF
J gene: TRBJ2-1; V gene: TRBV2; CDR3 protein: CASSERSDGIPGLAGREQFF
J gene: TRBJ2-7; V gene: TRBV25-1; CDR3 protein: CATLSPTVAYEQYF
J gene: TRBJ1-6; V gene: TRBV27; CDR3 protein: CASKLRTGVYNSPLHF